The 2 T cell receptor beta chains below come from one sample, sequenced in a study of CD8 T cells in Susac syndrome. Random hexamers were used to reverse transcribe the RNA input (roughly 0.5 to 1 ug). Each CDR3 protein gets one entry after TCRdb re-called the immunoSEQ multiplex PCR reads with MiXCR. Of 200,000 or so distinct CDR3 sequences detected, nearly 95% appear once; the ten largest clones hold 0.093%. The specimen sequenced was CD4+ T cells from PBMCs. All receptors derive from a human donor with multiple sclerosis.

V and J are TRBV28 and TRBJ1-2, with D hard to call. Germline V lookup: CDR1 MDHEN, CDR2 SYDVKM. This CDR3 contains 10 residues. The V end lost 5 bases, the J end lost 8 bases, and 6 bases lay between the germline ends. Here the CDR3 reads CASSGLGYTF. As DNA, the CDR3 is TGTGCCAGCAGTGGGCTGGGCTACACCTTC.

V is TRBV2 and J is TRBJ2-7; 9 bases are shared with TRBD2. Unmatched junction bases numbered 6, after V lost 4 bases and J lost 5 bases. The length of the CDR3 is 14 residues. CDR1 is SNHLY, CDR2 FYNNEI, per germline. CDR3 loop: CASSVAGATHEQYF. The CDR3 region has the DNA TGTGCCAGCAGTGTAGCGGGAGCCACCCACGAGCAGTACTTC.